This TCR beta chain was retrieved from a study of cytomegalovirus exposure and HLA in healthy donors. In the PCR, 60 Vbeta and 13 Jbeta primers were used. Produced via immunoSEQ multiplex PCR; TCRdb's table is partial and in-frame only. The sample has tens of thousands of clones, 86% seen once. Whole-study results and caveats: Listed as cytomegalovirus-associated were 164 TCR beta chains.

As concerns this clone: Its antigen is not known.

The junction had 6 bases not matched to a gene; V was cut back by 3 bases and J by 2 bases. The CDR3 runs to 15 residues. Germline CDR1 and CDR2: LNHDA and SQIVND (reference sequence). The specimen sequenced was PBMCs. The J gene is TRBJ2-7, the V gene TRBV19, with TRBD1 identical over 8 bases. The TCR comes from a woman between 40 and 50 years old in good health and CMV-seropositive. The CDR3 protein is CASSIEQGAAYEQYF. The DNA for the CDR3 is TGTGCCAGTAGTATCGAGCAGGGGGCGGCCTACGAGCAGTACTTC.